The 11 T cell receptor beta chains below come from one sample, sequenced in a study of blood T cell repertoires in COVID-19. Libraries were prepared by immunoSEQ multiplex PCR; TCRdb keeps only in-frame clonotypes and omits some of them. The sample records roughly 200,000 clones, 75% to 90% being singletons. The sample taken for sequencing was PBMCs or T cells enriched from blood (not recorded which). The receptor set was obtained from a woman in her 30s who had recovered from COVID-19.

The chain carries TRBV6-5 and TRBJ2-7, with 8 bases that match TRBD2. J was trimmed by 0 bases and V by 4 bases; bases with no gene match: 5. Germline CDR1 is MNHEY and CDR2 is SVGAGI. This CDR3 has 15 amino acids. The CDR3 loop is CASSSPGTSSYEQYF. As DNA, the CDR3 is TGTGCCAGCAGTTCCCCCGGGACTAGCTCCTACGAGCAGTACTTC.

This rearrangement joins TRBV5-8 to TRBJ1-2; 8 bases align to TRBD1. The length of the CDR3 is 15 residues. Germline V lookup: CDR1 SGHTS, CDR2 YDEGEE. Unmatched junction bases numbered 5, after V lost 4 bases and J lost 0 bases. CDR3 in DNA: TGTGCCAGCAGCGGACAGGACAGGGCTAACTATGGCTACACCTTC. Its protein is CASSGQDRANYGYTF.

The chain uses TRBV9 and TRBJ2-5; 8 nucleotides align to TRBD1. Trimming at V came to 0 bases and at J to 3 bases, leaving 4 bases not matched to a gene. The CDR3 runs 15 residues. Germline values: CDR1 SGDLS, CDR2 YYNGEE. The CDR3 protein is CASSVGGTGEETQYF. CDR3 nucleotides: TGTGCCAGCAGCGTAGGCGGGACAGGTGAAGAGACCCAGTACTTC.

This rearrangement joins TRBV11-2 to TRBJ2-7; D is unresolved. Germline V gives CDR1 SGHAT, CDR2 FQNNGV. V dropped 0 bases and J dropped 5 bases, with 17 bases sitting between them. There are 16 residues in the CDR3. The CDR3 DNA sequence: TGTGCCAGCAGCTTAGATTTACCTAGTAGCCGACACGAGCAGTACTTC. Translated: CASSLDLPSSRHEQYF.

This clone was observed a few times. J is TRBJ1-2 and V is TRBV7-2, with no clear D. Looked up from germline, CDR1 is SGHTA and CDR2 is FQGNSA. The CDR3 runs to 13 residues. V lost 2 bases and J 7 bases, leaving 11 bases between the germline ends. The CDR3 loop reads CASSLSRLGGYTF. Here the CDR3 DNA reads TGTGCCAGCAGCTTAAGCAGGTTGGGTGGCTACACCTTC.

The V call is TRBV27, the J call TRBJ2-7, with 11 bases fitting TRBD2. Trimming removed 5 bases from V and 3 bases from J; junction bases left unmatched: 6. This CDR3 spans 15 amino acids. CDR1 and CDR2 (germline): MNHEY, SMNVEV (reference sequence). CDR3 region: CASSQRLAGIYEQYF. DNA for the CDR3: TGTGCCAGCAGTCAAAGACTAGCGGGAATCTACGAGCAGTACTTC.

The V gene is TRBV7-2, the J gene TRBJ1-2; the D gene is possibly TRBD1 (5 bases). With 0 bases removed from V and 4 bases from J, the gap between germline ends came to 9 bases. CDR1 and CDR2 (germline): SGHTA, FQGNSA. The CDR3 runs 14 residues. The chain's CDR3 is CASSLATEAYGYTF. In DNA, the CDR3 is TGTGCCAGCAGCTTAGCGACAGAAGCCTATGGCTACACCTTC.

The chain uses TRBV5-1 and TRBJ1-3; D may be TRBD1 (6 bases). V lost 3 bases, J lost 3 bases, and 13 bases lay in between. The germline V gene encodes CDR1 SGHRS and CDR2 YFSETQ. The CDR3 runs 15 residues. The CDR3 DNA sequence: TGCGCCAGCAGCTGGAACACAGGGCGTGGAAACACCATATATTTT. Translated, it gives CASSWNTGRGNTIYF.

The chain uses TRBV5-1 and TRBJ2-3; D unclear. V was shortened by 2 bases and J by 3 bases, with 13 bases between the two germline ends. Germline V CDR1 and CDR2: SGHRS, YFSETQ. This CDR3 spans 15 amino acids. This chain's CDR3 is CASSFLGGITDTQYF. The CDR3 region has the DNA TGCGCCAGCAGCTTTCTAGGTGGTATAACAGATACGCAGTATTTT.

The chain recombines TRBV5-5 with TRBJ1-5; 11 bases are a match to TRBD1. This CDR3 has 17 residues. V trimming: 0 bases; J trimming: 6 bases; junction bases outside the gene matches: 8. The germline CDR1 and CDR2 sequences are SGHKS and YYEKEE (reference sequence). CDR3 protein: CASSLGEWTGGSQPQHF. As DNA, the CDR3 is TGTGCCAGCAGCTTGGGGGAATGGACAGGGGGCAGTCAGCCCCAGCATTTT.

The V call is TRBV6-5, the J call TRBJ2-1, with TRBD1 matching over 10 bases. The CDR3 contains 15 residues. Looked up from germline, CDR1 is MNHEY and CDR2 is SVGAGI. V was clipped by 6 bases and J by 10 bases; unmatched bases: 12. The CDR3 sequence is CASRYRLGQGSEQFF. The CDR3 bases are TGTGCCAGCAGGTATAGGTTGGGACAGGGGTCGGAGCAGTTCTTC.